A single T cell receptor beta chain is shown here with its context. Its binding antigen is unknown. Base qualities are not at hand, and no much larger clone is one base apart. The sample originates from a study of T cell changes during pregnancy in multiple sclerosis (dated by TCRdb to the late 2010s). At the level of the whole study: In women with multiple sclerosis, the researchers looked at how the T cell repertoire shifted as pregnancy progressed.

Libraries were built with the immunoSEQ multiplex PCR assay. TCRdb took this table from immuneACCESS and kept in-frame rearrangements with V and J called. Such tables lack part of the clones; where checked against another copy, unresolved V genes explain under half of the gap, and the rest is unexplained. In all, the sample holds around 57,000 clones, and approximately 92% of those were seen once. The top ten clones comprise 0.15% to 0.2% of the sample. From the cysteine up to the phenylalanine, the CDR3 has a length of 18 residues. Only the CDR3 DNA is retained, 54 bases long and in frame from the first base. Looking up the germline V gene yields CDR1 SGHTA and CDR2 FQGNSA. V and J are trimmed by 5 bases and 4 bases, and the gene matches miss 14 bases of the junction.

This specimen was CD4+ T cells from peripheral blood mononuclear cells, taken after pregnancy. The clonotype comes from a female donor in good health, enrolled as a control in a pregnancy study. The sequence joins TRBV7-2 to TRBJ2-3, and 11 junction bases match TRBD2. The CDR3 protein sequence reads: CASSRRRVAGGPADTQYF. The sequenced DNA: TGTGCCAGCAGCCGACGACGAGTAGCGGGGGGGCCGGCAGATACGCAGTATTTT.